This T cell receptor beta chain derives from a study of OX40 agonist ivuxolimab in advanced cancers. The assay was immunoSEQ multiplex PCR, and TCRdb's table has in-frame clones only and misses some. The data show 25,000 to 35,000 clones, about 83% seen once. The sequence came from an adult with an advanced solid tumor such as melanoma, head and neck, liver or kidney cancer. Source: CD4+ or CD8+ T cells sorted from blood, taken in a trial of the OX40 agonist ivuxolimab.

CDR3 sequence: CASSLGYLASYEQYF. The CDR3 nucleotides are TGTGCCAGCAGCTTAGGATACCTAGCCTCCTACGAGCAGTACTTC. The chain joins TRBV7-2 to TRBJ2-7, with D possibly matching TRBD2 (5 bases). Trimming took 1 base from V and 0 from J, leaving 10 bases between them. The V gene's germline CDR1 is SGHTA and CDR2 FQGNSA. This CDR3 comprises 15 residues. The full variable domain, in which reference TRBV7-2 and TRBJ2-7 provide the parts outside the CDR3, is GAGVSQSPSNKVTEKGKDVELRCDPISGHTALYWYRQSLGQGLEFLIYFQGNSAPDKSGLPSDRFSAERTGGSVSTLTIQRTQQEDSAVYLCASSLGYLASYEQYFGPGTRLTVT.